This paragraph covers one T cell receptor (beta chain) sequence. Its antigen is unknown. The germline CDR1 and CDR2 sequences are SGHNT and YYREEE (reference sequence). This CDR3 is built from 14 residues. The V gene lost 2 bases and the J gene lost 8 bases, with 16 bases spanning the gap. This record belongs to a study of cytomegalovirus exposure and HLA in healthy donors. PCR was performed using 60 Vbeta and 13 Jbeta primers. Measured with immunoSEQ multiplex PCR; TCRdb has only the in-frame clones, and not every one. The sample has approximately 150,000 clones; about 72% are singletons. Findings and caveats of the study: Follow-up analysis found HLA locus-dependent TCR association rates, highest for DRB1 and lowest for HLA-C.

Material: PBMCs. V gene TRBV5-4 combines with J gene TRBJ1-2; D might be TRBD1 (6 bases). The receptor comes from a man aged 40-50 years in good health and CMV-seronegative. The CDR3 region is CASSFSGVFPGYTF. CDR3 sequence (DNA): TGTGCCAGCAGCTTTTCAGGGGTCTTTCCAGGCTACACCTTC.